This T cell receptor (beta chain) was retrieved from a study of graft-versus-host responses after intestinal transplantation. Using immunoSEQ multiplex PCR, the repertoire was profiled, and TCRdb retains in-frame clones only, with some absent. The sample includes more than 80,000 clones, 88% seen only once; the top ten take around 0.3%. As to this clone: The target antigen is unknown.

The CDR3 contains 15 residues. Germline CDR1 PRHDT, CDR2 FYEKMQ (reference sequence). V gave up 3 bases and J gave up 1 base; unmatched junction bases: 5. The sequence came from a human donor who was the organ donor for an intestinal transplant. This chain links TRBV13 with TRBJ1-1, with 7 bases that match TRBD1. The specimen was unstimulated CD4+ T cells sorted from spleen or lymph node cells, collected before transplant. The CDR3 is CASSFHRGENTEAFF. The CDR3 coding sequence is TGTGCCAGCAGCTTTCACAGGGGAGAGAACACTGAAGCTTTCTTT.